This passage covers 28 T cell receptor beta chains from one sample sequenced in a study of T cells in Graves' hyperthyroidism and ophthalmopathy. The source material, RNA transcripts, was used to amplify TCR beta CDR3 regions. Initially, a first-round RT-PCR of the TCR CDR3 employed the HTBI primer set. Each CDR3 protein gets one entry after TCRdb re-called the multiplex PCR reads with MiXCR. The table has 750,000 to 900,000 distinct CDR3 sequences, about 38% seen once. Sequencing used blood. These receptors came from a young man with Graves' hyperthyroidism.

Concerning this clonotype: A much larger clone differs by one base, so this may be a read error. CDR3 residues: CSSDRDWSGYTF. DNA of the CDR3: TGCAGTTCGGACCGGGATTGGAGTGGCTACACCTTC. The chain couples TRBV20-1 to TRBJ1-2; D not certain. CDR1 is DFQATT, CDR2 SNEGSKA, per germline (reference sequence). The CDR3 has 12 residues. V was clipped by 8 bases and J by 7 bases, with 17 bases between them.

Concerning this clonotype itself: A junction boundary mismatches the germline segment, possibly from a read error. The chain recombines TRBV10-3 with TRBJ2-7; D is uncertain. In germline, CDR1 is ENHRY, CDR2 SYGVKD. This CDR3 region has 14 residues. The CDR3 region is CASSYGTDVYEQYF. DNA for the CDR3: TGTGCCAGCAGTTACGGCACCGACGTCTACGAGCAGTACTTC.

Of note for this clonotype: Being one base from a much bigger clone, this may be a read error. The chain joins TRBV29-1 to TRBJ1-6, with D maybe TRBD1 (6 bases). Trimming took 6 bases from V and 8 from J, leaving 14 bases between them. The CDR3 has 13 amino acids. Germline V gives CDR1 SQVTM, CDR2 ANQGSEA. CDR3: CSVRRGADSPLHF. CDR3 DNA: TGCAGCGTCAGGAGGGGGGCTGATTCACCCCTCCACTTT.

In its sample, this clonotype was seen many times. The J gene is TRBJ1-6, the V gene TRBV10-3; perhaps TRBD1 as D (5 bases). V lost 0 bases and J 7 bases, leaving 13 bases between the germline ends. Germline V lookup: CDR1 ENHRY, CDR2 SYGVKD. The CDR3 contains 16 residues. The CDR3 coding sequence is TGTGCCATCAGTGAGTCGTCGACTGGGGCGAATTCACCCCTCCACTTT. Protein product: CAISESSTGANSPLHF.

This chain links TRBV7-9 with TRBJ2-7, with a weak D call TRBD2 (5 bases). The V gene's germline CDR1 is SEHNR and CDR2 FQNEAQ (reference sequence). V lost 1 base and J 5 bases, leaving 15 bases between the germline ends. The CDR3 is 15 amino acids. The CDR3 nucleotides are TGTGCCAGCAGCTTAGAGGCTAGCTTTAGCGACGAGCAGTACTTC. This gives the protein CASSLEASFSDEQYF.

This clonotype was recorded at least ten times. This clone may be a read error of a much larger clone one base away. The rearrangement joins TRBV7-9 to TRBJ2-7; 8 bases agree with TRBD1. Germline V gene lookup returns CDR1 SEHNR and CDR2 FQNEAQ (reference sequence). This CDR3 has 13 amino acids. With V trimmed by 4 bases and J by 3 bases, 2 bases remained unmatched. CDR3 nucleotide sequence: TGTGCCAGCAGCTCGACAGGGGACTACGAGCAGTACTTC. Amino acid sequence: CASSSTGDYEQYF.

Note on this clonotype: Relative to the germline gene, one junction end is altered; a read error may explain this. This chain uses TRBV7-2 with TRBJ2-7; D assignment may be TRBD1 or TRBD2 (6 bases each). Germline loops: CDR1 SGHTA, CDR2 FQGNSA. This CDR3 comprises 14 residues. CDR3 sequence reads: CAGSRNGGPYEQYF. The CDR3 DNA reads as TGTGCCGGCAGCCGTAACGGGGGCCCCTACGAGCAGTACTTC.

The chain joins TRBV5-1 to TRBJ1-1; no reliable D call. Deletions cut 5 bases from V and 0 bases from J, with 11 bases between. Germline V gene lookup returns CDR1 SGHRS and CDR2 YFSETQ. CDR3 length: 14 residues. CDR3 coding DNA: TGCGCCAGCAGGGGGAGCGGGATGAACACTGAAGCTTTCTTT. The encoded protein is CASRGSGMNTEAFF.

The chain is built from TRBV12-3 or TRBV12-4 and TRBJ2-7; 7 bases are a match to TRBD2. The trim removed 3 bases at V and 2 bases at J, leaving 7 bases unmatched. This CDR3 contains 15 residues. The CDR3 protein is CASSFVREGPYEQYF. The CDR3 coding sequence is TGTGCCAGCAGTTTCGTAAGGGAGGGGCCCTACGAGCAGTACTTC.

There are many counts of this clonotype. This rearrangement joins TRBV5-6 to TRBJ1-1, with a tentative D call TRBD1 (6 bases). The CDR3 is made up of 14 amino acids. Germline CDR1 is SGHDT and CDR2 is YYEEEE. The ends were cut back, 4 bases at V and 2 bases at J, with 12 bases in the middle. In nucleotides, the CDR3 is TGTGCCAGCAGCGTAAGGACAGTAAACACTGAAGCTTTCTTT. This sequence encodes CASSVRTVNTEAFF.

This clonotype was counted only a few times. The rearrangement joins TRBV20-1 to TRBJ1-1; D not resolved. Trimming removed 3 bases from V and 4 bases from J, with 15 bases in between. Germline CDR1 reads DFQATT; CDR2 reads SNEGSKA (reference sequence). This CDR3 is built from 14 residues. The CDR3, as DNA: TGCAGTGCTAGTTACTATAAGGAGGGCACTGAAGCTTTCTTT. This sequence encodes CSASYYKEGTEAFF.

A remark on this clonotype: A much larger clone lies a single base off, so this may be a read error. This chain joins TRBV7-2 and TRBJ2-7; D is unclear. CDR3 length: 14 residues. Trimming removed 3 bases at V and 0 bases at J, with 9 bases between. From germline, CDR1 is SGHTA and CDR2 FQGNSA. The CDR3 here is CASSFAESSYEQYF. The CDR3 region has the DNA TGTGCCAGCAGCTTTGCAGAGAGCTCCTACGAGCAGTACTTC.

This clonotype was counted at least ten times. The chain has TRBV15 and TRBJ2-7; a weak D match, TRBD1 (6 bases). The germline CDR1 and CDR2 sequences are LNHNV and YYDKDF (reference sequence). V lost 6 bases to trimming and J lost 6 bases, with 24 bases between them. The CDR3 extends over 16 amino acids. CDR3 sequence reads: CATRGPGTPLGFEQYF. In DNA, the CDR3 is TGTGCCACCAGGGGCCCCGGGACACCGCTTGGGTTCGAGCAGTACTTC.

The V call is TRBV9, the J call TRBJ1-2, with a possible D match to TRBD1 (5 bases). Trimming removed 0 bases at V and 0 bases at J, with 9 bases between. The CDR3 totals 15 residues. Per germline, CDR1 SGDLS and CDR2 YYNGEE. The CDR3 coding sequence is TGTGCCAGCAGCGTAGTGGAGACAGCTAACTATGGCTACACCTTC. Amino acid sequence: CASSVVETANYGYTF.

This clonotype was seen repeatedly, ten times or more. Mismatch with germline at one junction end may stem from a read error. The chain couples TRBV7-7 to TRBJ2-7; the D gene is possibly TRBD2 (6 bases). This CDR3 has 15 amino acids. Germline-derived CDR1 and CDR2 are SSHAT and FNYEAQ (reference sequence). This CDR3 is CASSLSFGTSYEQYF. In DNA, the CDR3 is TGTGCTAGCAGCTTATCGTTCGGGACTTCCTACGAGCAGTACTTC. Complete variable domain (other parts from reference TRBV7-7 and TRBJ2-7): GAGVSQSPRYKVTKRGQDVTLRCDPISSHATLYWYQQALGQGPEFLTYFNYEAQPDKSGLPSDRFSAERPEGSISTLTIQRTEQRDSAMYRCASSLSFGTSYEQYFGPGTRLTVT.

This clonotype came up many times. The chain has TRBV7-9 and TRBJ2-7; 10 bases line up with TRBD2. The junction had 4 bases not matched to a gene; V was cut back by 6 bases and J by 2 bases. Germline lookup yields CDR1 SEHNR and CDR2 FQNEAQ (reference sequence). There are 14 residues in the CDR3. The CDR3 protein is CASRSSGGTYEQYF. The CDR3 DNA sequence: TGTGCCAGCAGATCTAGCGGGGGCACCTACGAGCAGTACTTC.

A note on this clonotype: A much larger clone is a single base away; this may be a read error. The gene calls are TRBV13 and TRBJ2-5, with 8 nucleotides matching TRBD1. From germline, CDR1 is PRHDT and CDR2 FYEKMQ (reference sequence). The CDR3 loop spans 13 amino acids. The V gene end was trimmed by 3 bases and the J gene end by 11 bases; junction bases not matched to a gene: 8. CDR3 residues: CASSFQGAWGQYF. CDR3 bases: TGTGCCAGCAGCTTCCAGGGGGCTTGGGGGCAGTACTTC.

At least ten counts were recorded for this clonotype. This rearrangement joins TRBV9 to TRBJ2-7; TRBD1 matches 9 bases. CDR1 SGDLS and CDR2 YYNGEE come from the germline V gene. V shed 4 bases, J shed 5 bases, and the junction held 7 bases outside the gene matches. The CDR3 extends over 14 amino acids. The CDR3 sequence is CASSRGTGTHEQYF. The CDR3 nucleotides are TGTGCCAGCAGCAGAGGGACAGGGACCCACGAGCAGTACTTC.

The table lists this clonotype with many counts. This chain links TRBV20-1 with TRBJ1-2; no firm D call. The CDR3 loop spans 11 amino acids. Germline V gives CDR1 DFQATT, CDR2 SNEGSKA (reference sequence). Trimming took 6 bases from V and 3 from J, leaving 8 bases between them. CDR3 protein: CSAQIDYGYTF. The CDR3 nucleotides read TGCAGTGCCCAGATTGACTATGGCTACACCTTC.

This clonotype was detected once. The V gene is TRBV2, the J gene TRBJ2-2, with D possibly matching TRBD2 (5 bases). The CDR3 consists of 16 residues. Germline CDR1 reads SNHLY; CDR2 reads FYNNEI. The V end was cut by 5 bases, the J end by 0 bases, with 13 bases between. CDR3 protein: CASSFRTPANTGELFF. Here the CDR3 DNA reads TGTGCCAGCAGTTTTCGGACTCCCGCGAACACCGGGGAGCTGTTTTTT.

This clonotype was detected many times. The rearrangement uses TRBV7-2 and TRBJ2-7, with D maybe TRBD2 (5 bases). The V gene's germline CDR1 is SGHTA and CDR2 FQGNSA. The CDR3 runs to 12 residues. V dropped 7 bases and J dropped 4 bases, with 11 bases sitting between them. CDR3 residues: CASTFRGYEQYF. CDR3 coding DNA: TGTGCCAGCACCTTCCGGGGATACGAGCAGTACTTC.

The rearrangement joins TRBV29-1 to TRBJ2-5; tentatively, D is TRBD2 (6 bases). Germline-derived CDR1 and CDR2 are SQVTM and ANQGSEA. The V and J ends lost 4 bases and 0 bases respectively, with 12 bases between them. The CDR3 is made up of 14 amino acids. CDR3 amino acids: CSVVGGSYQETQYF. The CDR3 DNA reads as TGCAGCGTTGTTGGGGGGTCGTACCAAGAGACCCAGTACTTC.

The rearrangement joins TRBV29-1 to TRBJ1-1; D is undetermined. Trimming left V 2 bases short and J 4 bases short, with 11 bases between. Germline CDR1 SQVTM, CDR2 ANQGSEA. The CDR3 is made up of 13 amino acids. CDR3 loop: CSVEYGESTEAFF. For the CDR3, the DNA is TGCAGCGTTGAATACGGGGAGAGCACTGAAGCTTTCTTT.

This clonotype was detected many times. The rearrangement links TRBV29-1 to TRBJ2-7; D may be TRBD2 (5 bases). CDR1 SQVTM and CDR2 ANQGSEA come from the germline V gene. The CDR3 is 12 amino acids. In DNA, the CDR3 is TGCAGTGGGGTCGGGAACAACTACGAGCAGTACTTC. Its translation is CSGVGNNYEQYF.

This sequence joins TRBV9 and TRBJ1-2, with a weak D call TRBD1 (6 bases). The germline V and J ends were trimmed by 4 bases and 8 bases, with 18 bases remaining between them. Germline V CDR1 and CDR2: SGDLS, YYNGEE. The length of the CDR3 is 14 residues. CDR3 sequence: CASSPSGGAEGYTF. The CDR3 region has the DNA TGTGCCAGCAGCCCCTCCGGGGGGGCGGAAGGCTACACCTTC.

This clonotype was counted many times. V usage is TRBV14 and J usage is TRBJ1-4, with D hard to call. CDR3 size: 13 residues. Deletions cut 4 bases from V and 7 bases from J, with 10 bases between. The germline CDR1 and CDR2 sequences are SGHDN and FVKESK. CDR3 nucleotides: TGTGCCAGCAGCCGTAAACTAGGTGAAAAACTGTTTTTT. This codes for CASSRKLGEKLFF.

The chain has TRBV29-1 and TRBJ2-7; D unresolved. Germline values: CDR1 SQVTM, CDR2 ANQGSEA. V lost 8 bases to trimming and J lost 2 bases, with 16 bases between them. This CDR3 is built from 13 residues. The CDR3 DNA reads TGCAGCAGTTTGAGAGGCCTCACCTACGAGCAGTACTTC. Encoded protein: CSSLRGLTYEQYF.

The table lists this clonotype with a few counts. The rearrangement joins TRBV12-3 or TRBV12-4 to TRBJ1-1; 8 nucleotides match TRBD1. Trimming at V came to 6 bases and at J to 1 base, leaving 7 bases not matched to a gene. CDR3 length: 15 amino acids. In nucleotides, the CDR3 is TGTGCCAGCAGGCCCCCCGGGACAGGGAACACTGAAGCTTTCTTT. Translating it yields CASRPPGTGNTEAFF.